Described below is a single T cell receptor beta chain sequence and its context. This specimen comes from a study of blood T cell repertoires in COVID-19. About the research overall: From the United States, Italy and Spain came samples of acute and convalescent COVID-19. PBMCs, B-cell-depleted T cells, or T cells provided the cDNA or gDNA that made up the material.

Per the original methods: The authors estimated nucleated cell counts from reference gene primer amplification. This table comes from immunoSEQ multiplex PCR, and its TCRdb copy is limited to in-frame clones, with some not included. V, J and clone size reflect that table, while D and trimming were determined from the DNA. The sample lists 75,000 to 90,000 clones, around 81% occurring once. The CDR3 contains 14 residues. Trimming took off 4 bases at V and 5 bases at J, with 12 bases between the two ends. Germline assignment: CDR1 SGHRS and CDR2 YFSETQ. This clonotype originated in a man older than 75 with active or convalescent COVID-19. The rearrangement joins TRBV5-1 to TRBJ1-4, with D possibly matching TRBD1 (5 bases). The sequenced material came from peripheral blood. The DNA of the CDR3 is TGCGCCAGCAGCCCCGGAGGGGCGAATGAAAAACTGTTTTTT. Translation: CASSPGGANEKLFF.